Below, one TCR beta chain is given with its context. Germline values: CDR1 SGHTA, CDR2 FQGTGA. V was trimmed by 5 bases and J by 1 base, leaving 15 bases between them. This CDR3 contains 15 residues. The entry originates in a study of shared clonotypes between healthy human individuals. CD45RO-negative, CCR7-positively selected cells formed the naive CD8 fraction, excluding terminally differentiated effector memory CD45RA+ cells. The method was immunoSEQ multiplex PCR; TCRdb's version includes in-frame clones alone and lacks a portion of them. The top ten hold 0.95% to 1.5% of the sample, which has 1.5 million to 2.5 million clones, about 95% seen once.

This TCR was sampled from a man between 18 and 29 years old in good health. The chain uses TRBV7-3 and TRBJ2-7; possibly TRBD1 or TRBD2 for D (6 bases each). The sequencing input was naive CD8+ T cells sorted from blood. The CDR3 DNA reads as TGTGCCAGCAGCCAAGGGGGGTCCGGGTCCTACGAGCAGTACTTC. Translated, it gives CASSQGGSGSYEQYF.